This T cell receptor (beta chain) was found in a study of graft-versus-host responses after intestinal transplantation. About the study: Those transplanted obtained multivisceral, liver-intestinal, or isolated intestinal grafts. Tacrolimus and steroids were given for around 3 years to all recipients after anti-thymocyte globulin induction. Whole-study findings and limits: Allograft graft-versus-host to host-versus-graft clonal ratios ran high in patients with graft-donor T cell macrochimerism. GvH clones were identified in recipient marrow, with some first appearing in ileum or blood.

Per the germline V gene, CDR1 is LGHNT and CDR2 is FRNRAP. The CDR3 has 15 residues. With 3 bases removed from V and 6 bases from J, the gap between germline ends came to 15 bases. A note on this clone: Its antigen remains unidentified.

Clones were read by immunoSEQ multiplex PCR, and TCRdb kept only the in-frame ones, dropping some. The sample has about 93,000 clones; 80% to 95% are singletons. This sequence joins TRBV12-5 and TRBJ1-3; maybe TRBD1 (6 bases). The TCR was taken from a human donor who received an intestinal transplant. The sequencing used unstimulated CD8+ T cells sorted from spleen or lymph node cells, collected before intestinal transplant. CDR3 sequence reads: CASGLQGTTENTIYF. The CDR3 DNA follows: TGTGCTAGTGGTTTACAGGGTACGACCGAAAACACCATATATTTT.